These 14 T cell receptor beta chains came from one sample sequenced in a study of beta chain features in type 1 diabetes. Broader study findings: Type 1 diabetes patients showed a moderate but significant shortening of TCRB CDR3s in all four CD4+ subsets.

What was sequenced were expressed TCRB transcripts, since all of the isolated RNA had been reverse transcribed. The method was immunoSEQ multiplex PCR; TCRdb's version includes in-frame clones alone and lacks a portion of them. Seen here are around 250,000 clones, over 20% observed once, and the top ten hold 0.028%. Their target antigens are unknown. The sample comprised naive CD4+ T cells from blood. The receptors were sampled from a woman in her thirties or forties with type 1 diabetes.

The chain employs TRBV6-1 and TRBJ2-6; D gene ambiguous. V was shortened by 7 bases and J by 0 bases, with 7 bases between the two germline ends. The CDR3 runs to 14 residues. Germline V CDR1 and CDR2: MNHNS, SASEGT. DNA for the CDR3: TGTGCCAGCAAATCAGTCTCTGGGGCCAACGTCCTGACTTTC. Its translation: CASKSVSGANVLTF.

V usage is TRBV30 and J usage is TRBJ2-1; 13 nucleotides align to TRBD2. Per the germline V gene, CDR1 is GTSNPN and CDR2 is SVGIG (reference sequence). V shed 1 base and J 9 bases; nucleotides not matched to a gene: 6. The CDR3 is 15 amino acids. The CDR3 DNA reads TGTGCCTGGAGTGCCGGGACTAGCGGGATTGGTGAGCAGTTCTTC. Encoded protein: CAWSAGTSGIGEQFF.

The chain employs TRBV5-4 and TRBJ2-1, with 7 bases aligning to TRBD2. Germline lookup yields CDR1 SGHNT and CDR2 YYREEE (reference sequence). The CDR3 extends over 15 amino acids. Trimming removed 5 bases from V and 0 bases from J; junction bases left unmatched: 5. The CDR3 sequence: CASSSGLPSYNEQFF. In DNA form, the CDR3 reads TGTGCCAGCAGTTCGGGACTACCCTCCTACAATGAGCAGTTCTTC. The full variable domain, with the rest looked up from reference TRBV5-4 and TRBJ2-1, is ETGVTQSPTHLIKTRGQQVTLRCSSQSGHNTVSWYQQALGQGPQFIFQYYREEENGRGNFPPRFSGLQFPNYSSELNVNALELDDSALYLCASSSGLPSYNEQFFGPGTRLTVL.

The sample holds a few counts of this clone. The chain combines TRBV4-2 with TRBJ2-7, with D perhaps matching TRBD2 (7 bases). The ends were cut back, 0 bases at V and 2 bases at J, with 14 bases in the middle. The length of the CDR3 is 16 residues. CDR1 and CDR2 from the germline V gene are LGHNA and YNFKEQ. CDR3 protein: CASSQDGSGTTYEQYF. DNA for the CDR3: TGTGCCAGCAGCCAAGACGGCAGCGGGACAACCTACGAGCAGTACTTC.

This sequence joins TRBV30 and TRBJ1-2; D not resolved. The CDR3 consists of 11 residues. Trimming shortened V by 1 base and J by 7 bases, and 7 bases separated the two germline ends. Germline CDR1 GTSNPN, CDR2 SVGIG (reference sequence). DNA of the CDR3: TGTGCCTGGAGTGCCTACGGTGGCTACACCTTC. It translates to CAWSAYGGYTF.

The CDR3 here is CASNGQTTNEKLFF. The CDR3 DNA follows: TGCGCCAGCAACGGACAGACAACTAATGAAAAACTGTTTTTT. The chain couples TRBV4-1 to TRBJ1-4, with D possibly matching TRBD1 (6 bases). Germline V lookup: CDR1 MGHRA, CDR2 YSYEKL. The CDR3 is 14 amino acids. V was clipped by 7 bases and J by 0 bases, with 9 bases between them.

This sequence joins TRBV29-1 and TRBJ1-1; no definite D call. The CDR3 runs 12 residues. The V end was cut by 4 bases, the J end by 3 bases, with 9 bases between. CDR1 is SQVTM and CDR2 is ANQGSEA in the germline V gene. CDR3 loop: CSVARLDTEAFF. The CDR3 bases are TGCAGCGTTGCACGGTTAGACACTGAAGCTTTCTTT.

A few counts support this clone. The chain joins TRBV7-6 to TRBJ1-3; no reliable D call. Trimming took off 4 bases at V and 0 bases at J, with 7 bases between the two ends. Per the germline V gene, CDR1 is SGHVS and CDR2 is FNYEAQ. The CDR3 totals 14 residues. The CDR3 bases are TGTGCCAGCAGCTATTCCAACTCTGGAAACACCATATATTTT. Translation: CASSYSNSGNTIYF.

The sample holds a few counts of this clone. The genes are TRBV15 and TRBJ1-3; D gene unclear. Trimming took off 0 bases at V and 0 bases at J, with 6 bases between the two ends. Germline assignment: CDR1 LNHNV and CDR2 YYDKDF (reference sequence). This CDR3 comprises 15 residues. CDR3 sequence: CATSRDKNSGNTIYF. The DNA of the CDR3 is TGTGCCACCAGCAGAGACAAAAACTCTGGAAACACCATATATTTT.

V usage is TRBV30 and J usage is TRBJ2-6, with a weak D call TRBD1 (5 bases). The CDR3 is 18 amino acids. V was shortened by 3 bases and J by 0 bases, with 18 bases between the two germline ends. CDR1 is GTSNPN, CDR2 SVGIG, per germline (reference sequence). The DNA for the CDR3 is TGTGCCTGGAGCAGGGTTATTGGGGCTTACTCTGGGGCCAACGTCCTGACTTTC. This codes for CAWSRVIGAYSGANVLTF. The variable domain in full, completed from reference TRBV30 and TRBJ2-6, reads SQTIHQWPATLVQPVGSPLSLECTVEGTSNPNLYWYRQAAGRGLQLLFYSVGIGQISSEVPQNLSASRPQDRQFILSSKKLLLSDSGFYLCAWSRVIGAYSGANVLTFGAGSRLTVL.

The rearrangement joins TRBV9 to TRBJ2-5, with D uncertain. The CDR3 runs to 15 residues. Germline V gives CDR1 SGDLS, CDR2 YYNGEE. V lost 0 bases and J 2 bases, leaving 11 bases between the germline ends. The CDR3 sequence: CASSVGLEVQETQYF. CDR3 nucleotides: TGTGCCAGCAGCGTAGGGCTAGAGGTGCAAGAGACCCAGTACTTC.

V gene TRBV5-1 combines with J gene TRBJ2-7, with 11 bases fitting TRBD2. This CDR3 spans 16 amino acids. Germline V gene data show CDR1 as SGHRS and CDR2 as YFSETQ. The ends lost 3 bases at V and 3 bases at J; junction bases unmatched: 8. CDR3 DNA sequence: TGCGCCAGCAGCTCCCCTGGACTAGCGGGCGGCTACGAGCAGTACTTC. As protein: CASSSPGLAGGYEQYF. Full variable domain (missing parts from reference TRBV5-1 and TRBJ2-7): KAGVTQTPRYLIKTRGQQVTLSCSPISGHRSVSWYQQTPGQGLQFLFEYFSETQRNKGNFPGRFSGRQFSNSRSEMNVSTLELGDSALYLCASSSPGLAGGYEQYFGPGTRLTVT.

A few counts support this clone. This chain connects TRBV4-1 to TRBJ2-5; maybe TRBD1 (5 bases). Trimming cost V 3 bases and J 1 base, with 9 bases left between them. The germline CDR1 and CDR2 sequences are MGHRA and YSYEKL. CDR3 length: 14 residues. This CDR3 reads CASSQPQVQETQYF. Here the CDR3 DNA reads TGCGCCAGCAGCCAGCCACAGGTCCAAGAGACCCAGTACTTC.

This clone has only a few counts. CDR3 protein: CASSQSPPDREETQYF. For the CDR3, the DNA is TGTGCCAGCAGCCAATCACCCCCGGACAGGGAGGAGACCCAGTACTTC. V and J are TRBV4-2 and TRBJ2-5, with TRBD1 matching over 8 bases. The CDR3 has 16 amino acids. V trimming: 2 bases; J trimming: 5 bases; junction bases outside the gene matches: 10. Germline CDR1 and CDR2: LGHNA and YNFKEQ.